This entry is about one T cell receptor beta chain. What antigen it recognizes has not been identified. The sample holds no much larger clone one base away, and base qualities are not on file. Taken from the germline V gene, the CDR1 and CDR2 loops are ENHRY and SYGVKD. The CDR3 holds 15 amino acids from the cysteine to the phenylalanine. Only the CDR3 DNA stays, 45 bases, in frame from base 1. V drops 0 bases and J drops 0 bases, leaving 9 bases in between. This specimen comes from a study of control samples from healthy donors and cancer patients (dated by TCRdb to about 2020). Receptor amplification or capture employed the immunoSEQ multiplex PCR assay. TCRdb retrieved this table from immuneACCESS and kept in-frame rearrangements only. Not all clones are present; in checked studies, unresolved V genes account for under half, and no reason is known for the remainder. The sample yields approximately 110,000 clones; 83% were counted once. The ten largest clones capture roughly an eighth of the sample.

This receptor was obtained from a woman aged 45-65 years in good health. The specimen sequenced was blood. The rearranged chain carries TRBV10-3 and TRBJ2-7; no D gene call is confident. The nucleotide sequence is given as TGTGCCATCAGTGAGTCCAGTGCCCGCTCCTACGAGCAGTACTTC. Its protein reads: CAISESSARSYEQYF.